These T cell receptor beta chains were read from a single sample in a study of cytomegalovirus exposure and HLA in healthy donors. The method was immunoSEQ multiplex PCR; TCRdb's version includes in-frame clones alone and lacks a portion of them. Of 150,000 to 200,000 clones listed, approximately 85% are singletons. What was sequenced was PBMCs. The origin of the receptors is a girl aged 10-17 years in good health and CMV-seropositive. The CDR3 runs from the conserved cysteine through the conserved F or W. A D gene is named only where the DNA matches it firmly. Rows give clone size only sometimes, using once, few, many, or a class for an expanded clone.

v_gene: TRBV6-1; abundance: few; j_gene: TRBJ2-2; d_gene: NA; CDR3aa: CASSIPSVLFGELFF; CDR3nt: TGTGCCAGCAGTATTCCTTCGGTCCTATTCGGGGAGCTGTTTTTT
v_gene: TRBV6-6; abundance: NA; j_gene: TRBJ1-4; d_gene: NA; CDR3aa: CASFGDATNEKLFF; CDR3nt: TGTGCCAGCTTCGGGGATGCGACTAATGAAAAACTGTTTTTT
v_gene: TRBV11-3; abundance: few; j_gene: TRBJ2-5; d_gene: TRBD2; CDR3aa: CASSTHRGTSGRKGETQYF; CDR3nt: TGTGCCAGCAGCACCCACCGCGGGACTAGCGGGCGAAAGGGGGAGACCCAGTACTTC
v_gene: TRBV12-5; abundance: NA; j_gene: TRBJ1-2; d_gene: NA; CDR3aa: CASGLSSNYGYTF; CDR3nt: TGTGCTAGTGGTTTGTCCTCTAACTATGGCTACACCTTC
v_gene: TRBV6-5; abundance: few; j_gene: TRBJ1-4; d_gene: NA; CDR3aa: CASSPNRVRAEKLFF; CDR3nt: TGTGCCAGCAGTCCTAACAGGGTGCGGGCTGAAAAACTGTTTTTT
v_gene: TRBV18; abundance: once; j_gene: TRBJ1-1; d_gene: NA; CDR3aa: CASSPGPMNTEAFF; CDR3nt: TGTGCCAGCTCGCCAGGGCCGATGAACACTGAAGCTTTCTTT
v_gene: TRBV4-1; abundance: NA; j_gene: TRBJ2-7; d_gene: TRBD2; CDR3aa: CASSRIAGASYEQYF; CDR3nt: TGCGCCAGCAGCCGAATAGCGGGGGCCTCCTACGAGCAGTACTTC
v_gene: TRBV19; abundance: few; j_gene: TRBJ2-7; d_gene: TRBD1; CDR3aa: CASSITWTGDYEQYF; CDR3nt: TGTGCCAGTAGTATAACCTGGACAGGGGACTACGAGCAGTACTTC
v_gene: TRBV4-2; abundance: NA; j_gene: TRBJ2-1; d_gene: NA; CDR3aa: CASSQQGYNEQFF; CDR3nt: TGTGCCAGCAGCCAACAGGGGTACAATGAGCAGTTCTTC
v_gene: TRBV9; abundance: NA; j_gene: TRBJ2-1; d_gene: TRBD2; CDR3aa: CASSVAASGGPLGNEQFF; CDR3nt: TGTGCCAGCAGCGTAGCCGCTAGCGGGGGACCGTTAGGGAATGAGCAGTTCTTC
v_gene: TRBV6-5; abundance: NA; j_gene: TRBJ1-2; d_gene: NA; CDR3aa: CASSRGRDKGYTF; CDR3nt: TGTGCCAGCAGCCGAGGCCGGGACAAAGGCTACACCTTC